These 24 T cell receptor beta chains share one sample of origin, sequenced in a study of control samples from healthy donors and cancer patients. Repertoires were generated with immunoSEQ multiplex PCR, while TCRdb's copy carries only in-frame clones and drops some. The sample holds over 150,000 clones, 94% seen once. The specimen sequenced was blood. All receptors derive from a woman aged 18-30 years in good health.

CDR3 loop: CASARGKTYEQYF. The CDR3 bases are TGTGCCAGCGCCCGCGGCAAAACCTACGAGCAGTACTTC. The chain uses TRBV6-5 and TRBJ2-7; no clear D. The germline V and J ends were trimmed by 8 bases and 2 bases, with 13 bases remaining between them. This CDR3 spans 13 amino acids. Per germline, CDR1 MNHEY and CDR2 SVGAGI.

The chain combines TRBV5-6 with TRBJ1-5, with D hard to call. Germline CDR1 and CDR2: SGHDT and YYEEEE. CDR3 length: 15 amino acids. V gave up 4 bases and J gave up 0 bases, with 11 bases separating them. DNA for the CDR3: TGTGCCAGCAGCGAAGGGCCTTATAGCAATCAGCCCCAGCATTTT. This sequence encodes CASSEGPYSNQPQHF.

The CDR3 here is CASRHNTEAFF. The CDR3 region has the DNA TGTGCCAGCAGACACAACACTGAAGCTTTCTTT. J is TRBJ1-1 and V is TRBV19; D call uncertain. Germline V gives CDR1 LNHDA, CDR2 SQIVND (reference sequence). V was cut by 9 bases and J by 2 bases, with 7 bases left in between. The CDR3 spans 11 residues.

The chain is built from TRBV5-6 and TRBJ2-5; D call uncertain. CDR1 is SGHDT and CDR2 is YYEEEE in the germline V gene. Between the trimmed V and J ends, which lost 1 base and 3 bases, there was a span of 4 bases. This CDR3 is built from 12 residues. Here the CDR3 reads CASSLYKETQYF. The CDR3 nucleotides are TGTGCCAGCAGCTTGTACAAAGAGACCCAGTACTTC.

The chain recombines TRBV13 with TRBJ1-1; D not resolved. The CDR3 extends over 16 amino acids. Trimming pared 2 bases from V and 5 bases from J, leaving 18 bases between. Germline CDR1 and CDR2: PRHDT and FYEKMQ (reference sequence). The CDR3: CASSLRVRQPFTEAFF. For the CDR3, the DNA is TGTGCCAGCAGCTTAAGGGTGAGACAACCCTTTACTGAAGCTTTCTTT.

In its sample, this clone was seen once. The rearrangement links TRBV28 to TRBJ2-1; D remains ambiguous. The CDR3 totals 14 residues. Trimming pared 3 bases from V and 5 bases from J, leaving 11 bases between. In germline, CDR1 is MDHEN, CDR2 SYDVKM. Written as DNA, the CDR3 is TGTGCCAGCAGTTTGGGCAGGATTAACAATGAGCAGTTCTTC. Amino acids: CASSLGRINNEQFF.

V gene TRBV5-4 combines with J gene TRBJ2-2; D remains unclear. Germline CDR1 and CDR2: SGHNT and YYREEE (reference sequence). V was pared by 7 bases and J by 2 bases, with 12 bases between. This CDR3 has 14 amino acids. CDR3 loop: CASSELFNTGELFF. The CDR3 DNA reads TGTGCCAGCTCGGAGCTTTTCAACACCGGGGAGCTGTTTTTT.

The chain couples TRBV5-1 to TRBJ2-3, with TRBD2 identical over 11 bases. There are 15 residues in the CDR3. Trimming took 1 base from V and 5 from J; bases not matched to a gene: 3. CDR1 is SGHRS, CDR2 YFSETQ, per germline. CDR3 DNA: TGCGCCAGCAGCTTGACTAGCGGGAGAGGAGATACGCAGTATTTT. This encodes CASSLTSGRGDTQYF. Full variable domain (outside the CDR3, taken from reference TRBV5-1 and TRBJ2-3): KAGVTQTPRYLIKTRGQQVTLSCSPISGHRSVSWYQQTPGQGLQFLFEYFSETQRNKGNFPGRFSGRQFSNSRSEMNVSTLELGDSALYLCASSLTSGRGDTQYFGPGTRLTVL.

The rearrangement joins TRBV28 to TRBJ2-5; a weak D match, TRBD2 (6 bases). Germline assignment: CDR1 MDHEN and CDR2 SYDVKM. The CDR3 contains 14 residues. V was shortened by 3 bases and J by 4 bases, with 12 bases between the two germline ends. In DNA form, the CDR3 reads TGTGCCAGCAGTTTTTCCGGGAGCCGAGAGACCCAGTACTTC. Residues: CASSFSGSRETQYF.

V usage is TRBV19 and J usage is TRBJ1-2, with unresolved D. Germline V gene sequence: CDR1 LNHDA, CDR2 SQIVND (reference sequence). V lost 0 bases, J lost 6 bases, and 5 bases lay in between. The CDR3 contains 12 residues. The CDR3 spells CASSIDLDGYTF. DNA for the CDR3: TGTGCCAGTAGTATAGACTTGGATGGCTACACCTTC.

This sequence joins TRBV14 and TRBJ2-1; 8 nucleotides match TRBD2. The CDR3 loop spans 17 amino acids. Germline V gene data show CDR1 as SGHDN and CDR2 as FVKESK. The trim removed 1 base at V and 0 bases at J, leaving 5 bases unmatched. The CDR3 bases are TGTGCCAGCAGCCAAGTCTTACGGGGGGGCTCCTACAATGAGCAGTTCTTC. Its protein is CASSQVLRGGSYNEQFF.

This chain uses TRBV6-6 with TRBJ1-3; 10 nucleotides line up with TRBD1. The germline gives CDR1 MNHNY, CDR2 SVGAGI (reference sequence). The CDR3 length is 16 residues. J was trimmed by 4 bases and V by 6 bases; bases with no gene match: 9. CDR3 DNA: TGTGCCAGCAGCCGCCAAGGGACAGGGGTAGGAAACACCATATATTTT. Encoded protein: CASSRQGTGVGNTIYF.

In its sample, this clone was seen once. The chain recombines TRBV20-1 with TRBJ2-4; D gene ambiguous. The CDR3 has 14 amino acids. The V and J ends lost 3 bases and 5 bases respectively, with 14 bases between them. Germline loops: CDR1 DFQATT, CDR2 SNEGSKA (reference sequence). CDR3 DNA: TGCAGTGCTAGTAAAGGGTTTTGGGAAAACATTCAGTACTTC. Residues: CSASKGFWENIQYF.

V is TRBV28 and J is TRBJ1-3; D is perhaps TRBD1 (5 bases). Trimming shortened V by 7 bases and J by 4 bases, and 17 bases separated the two germline ends. The CDR3 consists of 15 residues. Germline V lookup: CDR1 MDHEN, CDR2 SYDVKM. CDR3 in DNA: TGTGCCAGCATGCCGGACGGACACCTCGGAAACACCATATATTTT. Translation: CASMPDGHLGNTIYF.

The gene calls are TRBV21-1 and TRBJ1-5. TRBV21-1 is marked as a pseudogene. CDR3 length: 15 residues. As DNA, the CDR3 is TGTGCCAGCAGCAAGGCGACTTTAAGCAATCAGCCCCAGCATTTT. Translation: CASSKATLSNQPQHF.

V usage is TRBV4-1 and J usage is TRBJ2-5; D may be TRBD1 or TRBD2 (5 bases each). The CDR3 length is 14 residues. V shed 0 bases and J shed 4 bases, with 9 bases lying between them. Per germline, CDR1 MGHRA and CDR2 YSYEKL. In DNA, the CDR3 is TGCGCCAGCAGCCAAGAGGGGGTATCAGAGACCCAGTACTTC. It encodes CASSQEGVSETQYF.

The chain couples TRBV11-1 to TRBJ1-2; TRBD1 matches at 10 bases. Germline V gives CDR1 SGHAT, CDR2 FQDESV (reference sequence). This CDR3 is 16 amino acids long. Trimming cost V 5 bases and J 4 bases; bases outside gene matches: 10. Here the CDR3 DNA reads TGTGCCAGCAGCCTAAGTCCGGGACAGGGGACCTATGGCTACACCTTC. Its protein is CASSLSPGQGTYGYTF.

The chain carries TRBV7-9 and TRBJ2-7, with 8 positions matching TRBD2. In germline, CDR1 is SEHNR, CDR2 FQNEAQ (reference sequence). The CDR3 consists of 14 residues. With 6 bases clipped from V and 5 bases from J, the junction kept 9 bases outside the gene matches. The chain's CDR3 is CASSFSREGNEQYF. CDR3 nucleotide sequence: TGTGCCAGCAGTTTCTCCCGGGAGGGTAACGAGCAGTACTTC.

This clone was seen just once. The chain recombines TRBV5-4 with TRBJ2-5; 8 bases align to TRBD1. The CDR3 covers 15 residues. V gave up 1 base and J gave up 5 bases; unmatched junction bases: 7. Germline CDR1 reads SGHNT; CDR2 reads YYREEE (reference sequence). The CDR3 DNA sequence: TGTGCCAGCAGCTTGTCTGCAGGGGGCGCGGAGACCCAGTACTTC. Its protein product is CASSLSAGGAETQYF. The full variable domain, its missing parts supplied by reference TRBV5-4 and TRBJ2-5, is ETGVTQSPTHLIKTRGQQVTLRCSSQSGHNTVSWYQQALGQGPQFIFQYYREEENGRGNFPPRFSGLQFPNYSSELNVNALELDDSALYLCASSLSAGGAETQYFGPGTRLLVL.

The chain joins TRBV5-4 to TRBJ2-5; D is unresolved. Germline lookup yields CDR1 SGHNT and CDR2 YYREEE (reference sequence). The CDR3 extends over 14 amino acids. The germline V and J ends were trimmed by 0 bases and 5 bases, with 11 bases remaining between them. This CDR3 is CASSLESRDETQYF. As DNA, the CDR3 is TGTGCCAGCAGCTTGGAGTCTAGAGATGAGACCCAGTACTTC.

The V and J genes are TRBV2 and TRBJ2-2, with D possibly called TRBD1 or TRBD2 (5 bases each). Germline loops: CDR1 SNHLY, CDR2 FYNNEI. The germline V and J ends were trimmed by 8 bases and 3 bases, with 13 bases remaining between them. The CDR3 length is 14 residues. The CDR3 sequence: CASARGRDTGELFF. The CDR3 nucleotides read TGTGCCAGCGCGAGGGGTCGGGACACCGGGGAGCTGTTTTTT.

The rearrangement uses TRBV2 and TRBJ1-1; D is unresolved. V was cut by 3 bases and J by 6 bases, with 11 bases left in between. The CDR3 spans 13 residues. Germline CDR1 and CDR2: SNHLY and FYNNEI. CDR3 region: CASSETRRAEAFF. DNA for the CDR3: TGTGCCAGCAGTGAGACTCGGCGGGCTGAAGCTTTCTTT.

The CDR3 loop is CASSLRRGALNEQFF. The CDR3, as DNA: TGTGCCAGCAGCTTAAGGCGGGGGGCCCTCAATGAGCAGTTCTTC. The chain joins TRBV13 to TRBJ2-1; the match to TRBD2 covers 8 bases. There are 15 residues in the CDR3. Germline V lookup: CDR1 PRHDT, CDR2 FYEKMQ (reference sequence). V trimming: 2 bases; J trimming: 6 bases; junction bases outside the gene matches: 6.

This chain links TRBV7-2 with TRBJ2-7, with D uncertain. With 5 bases removed from V and 3 bases from J, the gap between germline ends came to 5 bases. The CDR3 is made up of 11 amino acids. The germline V gene has CDR1 SGHTA and CDR2 FQGNSA. CDR3 sequence reads: CASSISYEQYF. Here the CDR3 DNA reads TGTGCCAGCAGCATCAGCTACGAGCAGTACTTC. Drawing the rest from reference TRBV7-2 and TRBJ2-7, the complete variable domain is GAGVSQSPSNKVTEKGKDVELRCDPISGHTALYWYRQSLGQGLEFLIYFQGNSAPDKSGLPSDRFSAERTGGSVSTLTIQRTQQEDSAVYLCASSISYEQYFGPGTRLTVT.